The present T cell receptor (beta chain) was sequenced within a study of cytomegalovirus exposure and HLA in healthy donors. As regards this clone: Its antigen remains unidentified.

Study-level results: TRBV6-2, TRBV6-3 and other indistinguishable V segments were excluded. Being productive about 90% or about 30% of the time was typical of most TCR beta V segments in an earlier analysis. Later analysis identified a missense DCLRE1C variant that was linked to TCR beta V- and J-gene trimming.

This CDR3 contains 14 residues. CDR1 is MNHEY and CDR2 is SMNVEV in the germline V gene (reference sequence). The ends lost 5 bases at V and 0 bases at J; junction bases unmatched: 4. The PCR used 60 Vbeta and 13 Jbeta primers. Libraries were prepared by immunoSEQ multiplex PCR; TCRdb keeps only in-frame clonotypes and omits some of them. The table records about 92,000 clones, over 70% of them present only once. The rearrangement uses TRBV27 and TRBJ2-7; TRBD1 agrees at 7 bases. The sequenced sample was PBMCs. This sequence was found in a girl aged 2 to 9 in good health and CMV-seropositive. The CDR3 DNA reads TGTGCCAGCAGTCCCCGGGACAGCTCCTACGAGCAGTACTTC. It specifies CASSPRDSSYEQYF.